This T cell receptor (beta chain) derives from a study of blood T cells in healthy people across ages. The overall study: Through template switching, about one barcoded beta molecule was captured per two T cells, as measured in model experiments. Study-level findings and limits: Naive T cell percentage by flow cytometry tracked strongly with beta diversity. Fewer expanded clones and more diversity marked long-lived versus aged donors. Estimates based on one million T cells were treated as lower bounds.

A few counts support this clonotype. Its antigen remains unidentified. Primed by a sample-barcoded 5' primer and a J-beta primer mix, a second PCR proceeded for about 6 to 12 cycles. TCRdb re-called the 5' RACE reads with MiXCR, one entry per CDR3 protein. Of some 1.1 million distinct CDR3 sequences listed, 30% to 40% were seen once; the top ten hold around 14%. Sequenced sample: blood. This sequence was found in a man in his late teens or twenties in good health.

The chain's CDR3 is CATTGTGLNEKLFF. DNA of the CDR3: TGTGCCACTACCGGGACAGGGCTAAATGAAAAACTGTTTTTT. The V and J genes are TRBV15 and TRBJ1-4; 9 nucleotides agree with TRBD1. Germline V CDR1 and CDR2: LNHNV, YYDKDF (reference sequence). The CDR3 runs to 14 residues. The ends lost 9 bases at V and 5 bases at J; junction bases unmatched: 7. The full variable domain, with the rest looked up from reference TRBV15 and TRBJ1-4, is DAMVIQNPRYQVTQFGKPVTLSCSQTLNHNVMYWYQQKSSQAPKLLFHYYDKDFNNEADTPDNFQSRRPNTSFCFLDIRSPGLGDTAMYLCATTGTGLNEKLFFGSGTQLSVL.